A selection of T cell receptor beta chains follows, all from one sample in a study of vaccination effects on CD4 cells after COVID-19. The protocol was immunoSEQ multiplex PCR, while the TCRdb copy is restricted to in-frame clones and leaves out a portion. Among 45,000 to 60,000 clones listed, about 80% were seen once. These receptors' targets are unknown. The material sequenced was CD4+ T cells from PBMCs cultured without peptide, taken before COVID-19 vaccination. The origin of the receptors is a human donor who had a prior SARS-CoV-2 infection. Each CDR3 is given without its conserved first and last residue. Each record gives: J gene, V gene, CDR3 protein.

j_call: TRBJ1-3; v_call: TRBV5-6; cdr3_aa: ASSSRSSGNTIY
j_call: TRBJ1-2; v_call: TRBV2; cdr3_aa: ASIGTGGRGYT
j_call: TRBJ2-6; v_call: TRBV2; cdr3_aa: ASSEAGRGLGANVLT
j_call: TRBJ2-3; v_call: TRBV9; cdr3_aa: ASSVTSTDTQY
j_call: TRBJ2-1; v_call: TRBV6-5; cdr3_aa: ASKPGLVTNEQF
j_call: TRBJ2-1; v_call: TRBV5-6; cdr3_aa: ASSRTGANLYNEQF
j_call: TRBJ2-7; v_call: TRBV11-2; cdr3_aa: ASSLELQSYEQY
j_call: TRBJ2-7; v_call: TRBV11-3; cdr3_aa: ASSLGGSQYEQY
j_call: TRBJ2-3; v_call: TRBV7-9; cdr3_aa: ASSSTPYTQY
j_call: TRBJ2-1; v_call: TRBV7-9; cdr3_aa: ASSLALAGSYNEQF
j_call: TRBJ2-7; v_call: TRBV5-1; cdr3_aa: ASSLVTSGATYEQY
j_call: TRBJ2-5; v_call: TRBV10-3; cdr3_aa: AISERSTSGGETQY
j_call: TRBJ1-2; v_call: TRBV19; cdr3_aa: ASKGRVGVQNYGYT
j_call: TRBJ2-1; v_call: TRBV1; cdr3_aa: TSSHPRQPLGGNEQF
j_call: TRBJ1-2; v_call: TRBV11-2; cdr3_aa: ASRTGLRGYT
j_call: TRBJ2-6; v_call: TRBV7-9; cdr3_aa: ASSLTGSGANVLT
j_call: TRBJ1-4; v_call: TRBV27; cdr3_aa: ASSFRGRGANEKLF
j_call: TRBJ1-1; v_call: TRBV19; cdr3_aa: ASSKYAGRDTEAF
j_call: TRBJ1-1; v_call: TRBV9; cdr3_aa: ASSVGMNTEAF
j_call: TRBJ1-6; v_call: TRBV7-3; cdr3_aa: ASSSGEGTLH
j_call: TRBJ2-3; v_call: TRBV11-1; cdr3_aa: ASSPADTQY
j_call: TRBJ2-3; v_call: TRBV6-5; cdr3_aa: ASSQSYKDTQY
j_call: TRBJ2-5; v_call: TRBV7-2; cdr3_aa: ASSLVLGETQY
j_call: TRBJ2-1; v_call: TRBV9; cdr3_aa: ASSVEGLGSDEQF
j_call: TRBJ2-5; v_call: TRBV18; cdr3_aa: ASSLEFTGEETQY
j_call: TRBJ2-1; v_call: TRBV7-2; cdr3_aa: ASSPRGRGFHEQF
j_call: TRBJ2-1; v_call: TRBV5-4; cdr3_aa: ASTTDRGNEQF
j_call: TRBJ1-1; v_call: TRBV5-4; cdr3_aa: ASSSKTGAGTEAF
j_call: TRBJ2-7; v_call: TRBV5-4; cdr3_aa: ASSSRTSGVSSYEQY
j_call: TRBJ1-2; v_call: TRBV2; cdr3_aa: ASGNRVGDGYT
j_call: TRBJ2-7; v_call: TRBV11-3; cdr3_aa: ASSLNRRVYEQY
j_call: TRBJ2-1; v_call: TRBV6-2/TRBV6-3; cdr3_aa: ASSYSLAVYNEQF
j_call: TRBJ2-3; v_call: TRBV19; cdr3_aa: ASSINQPAADTQY
j_call: TRBJ2-7; v_call: TRBV3-1/TRBV3-2; cdr3_aa: ASSQVLFYEQY
j_call: TRBJ2-1; v_call: TRBV5-4; cdr3_aa: ASSLGQGSNEQF
j_call: TRBJ2-1; v_call: TRBV9; cdr3_aa: ASSVRLAGAHEQF
j_call: TRBJ2-7; v_call: TRBV5-6; cdr3_aa: ASSLGGRAPGGKQY
j_call: TRBJ1-1; v_call: TRBV9; cdr3_aa: ASSVVSPGLAQAF
j_call: TRBJ2-1; v_call: TRBV25-1; cdr3_aa: ASSAITGEAYNEQF
j_call: TRBJ2-1; v_call: TRBV7-3; cdr3_aa: ASSLRQGLYNEQF
j_call: TRBJ1-1; v_call: TRBV5-4; cdr3_aa: ASSRQENTEAF
j_call: TRBJ2-6; v_call: TRBV7-9; cdr3_aa: ASSLDTGTGANVLT
j_call: TRBJ2-1; v_call: TRBV20-1; cdr3_aa: SASPGTASSYNEQF
j_call: TRBJ2-2; v_call: TRBV10-3; cdr3_aa: AISGSLAQANTGELF
j_call: TRBJ2-3; v_call: TRBV5-1; cdr3_aa: ASSFGSGTDTQY